Sequencing of this TCR beta chain was carried out in a study of blood T cell repertoires in COVID-19. Study as a whole: T cells, B-cell-depleted T cells, or PBMCs supplied cDNA or gDNA.

In the authors' methods: Quantification of nucleated cells was approximated via reference gene primer amplification. Produced via immunoSEQ multiplex PCR; TCRdb's table is partial and in-frame only. V and J calls and clone size are given by that table; D and trimming were obtained from the DNA. The sample records 100,000 to 150,000 clones, about 85% being singletons. Sample: peripheral blood. This TCR was recovered from a woman aged 80 or over with acute or convalescent COVID-19.

This chain's CDR3 is CASMDSKISYNSPLHF. The CDR3 coding sequence is TGTGCCAGCATGGACAGTAAGATCTCCTATAATTCACCCCTCCACTTT. The chain employs TRBV27 and TRBJ1-6; tentative D call: TRBD1 (6 bases). CDR3 length equals 16 residues. V lost 7 bases, J lost 0 bases, and 13 bases lay in between. Germline CDR1 reads MNHEY; CDR2 reads SMNVEV (reference sequence).